This paragraph covers one T cell receptor beta chain sequence. The record originates from a study of radiation and T cells in renal cell carcinoma. Time point indicated: blood 4 weeks post-SBRT, at nephrectomy. Indicated treatment: 15 Gy SBRT to primary tumor, nephrectomy 4 weeks later. Deletions cut 4 bases from V and 4 bases from J, with 13 bases between. The CDR3 covers 15 residues. CDR1 LGHNA and CDR2 YSLEER come from the germline V gene. Some clones are missing from TCRdb's copy, which holds only in-frame ones; the method was immunoSEQ multiplex PCR. The table shows 120,000 to 150,000 clones, with 75% to 90% occurring only once.

The source was blood, collected from a patient whose treatment included radiotherapy and nephrectomy. The TCR originated in a woman between 50 and 59 years old with renal cell carcinoma. The chain couples TRBV4-3 to TRBJ1-4; D is perhaps TRBD1 (5 bases). CDR3 sequence: CASSPVQGVNEKLFF. Here the CDR3 DNA reads TGCGCCAGCAGCCCTGTGCAGGGCGTTAATGAAAAACTGTTTTTT.